Each of the 4 T cell receptor beta chains below was sequenced from the same sample in a study of cytomegalovirus exposure and HLA in healthy donors. PCR involved 60 Vbeta and 13 Jbeta primers. Data came from immunoSEQ multiplex PCR; TCRdb stores just in-frame clones and leaves some out. The sample has 140,000 or so clones, about 66% seen once; the top ten hold roughly 1.9%. The sequenced sample consisted of PBMCs. These receptors came from a male donor in good health and CMV-seronegative.

V is TRBV5-8 and J is TRBJ2-5, with 8 positions matching TRBD1. Germline V gene lookup returns CDR1 SGHTS and CDR2 YDEGEE. After removal of 3 bases from V and 5 bases from J, the junction contained 3 bases not matched to a gene. This CDR3 spans 13 amino acids. The CDR3 protein is CASSWTGRETQYF. The CDR3, as DNA: TGTGCCAGCAGCTGGACAGGGAGGGAGACCCAGTACTTC.

This chain connects TRBV9 to TRBJ2-7; 7 nucleotides match TRBD1. CDR1 and CDR2 from the germline V gene are SGDLS and YYNGEE. V was pared by 4 bases and J by 4 bases, with 8 bases of the junction left unmatched. The CDR3 runs to 14 residues. The CDR3 coding sequence is TGTGCCAGCAGCACCAAGGGGGCAGGGTACGAGCAGTACTTC. Residues: CASSTKGAGYEQYF. The full variable domain, its missing parts supplied by reference TRBV9 and TRBJ2-7, is DSGVTQTPKHLITATGQRVTLRCSPRSGDLSVYWYQQSLDQGLQFLIQYYNGEERAKGNILERFSAQQFPDLHSELNLSSLELGDSALYFCASSTKGAGYEQYFGPGTRLTVT.

This chain joins TRBV9 and TRBJ2-2, with TRBD1 as a possible D gene (6 bases). With 2 bases removed from V and 8 bases from J, the gap between germline ends came to 13 bases. CDR1 is SGDLS and CDR2 is YYNGEE in the germline V gene. There are 14 residues in the CDR3. This chain's CDR3 is CASSVTGWGGELFF. DNA of the CDR3: TGTGCCAGCAGCGTTACAGGGTGGGGAGGGGAGCTGTTTTTT.

The chain employs TRBV30 and TRBJ2-1; TRBD2 agrees at 16 bases. The CDR3 runs to 20 residues. V was clipped by 4 bases and J by 2 bases; unmatched bases: 14. Germline-derived CDR1 and CDR2 are GTSNPN and SVGIG (reference sequence). The CDR3 is CAWNRPGLAGGLRTYNEQFF. The CDR3 coding sequence is TGTGCCTGGAATAGGCCGGGACTAGCGGGGGGGCTTCGCACCTACAATGAGCAGTTCTTC.